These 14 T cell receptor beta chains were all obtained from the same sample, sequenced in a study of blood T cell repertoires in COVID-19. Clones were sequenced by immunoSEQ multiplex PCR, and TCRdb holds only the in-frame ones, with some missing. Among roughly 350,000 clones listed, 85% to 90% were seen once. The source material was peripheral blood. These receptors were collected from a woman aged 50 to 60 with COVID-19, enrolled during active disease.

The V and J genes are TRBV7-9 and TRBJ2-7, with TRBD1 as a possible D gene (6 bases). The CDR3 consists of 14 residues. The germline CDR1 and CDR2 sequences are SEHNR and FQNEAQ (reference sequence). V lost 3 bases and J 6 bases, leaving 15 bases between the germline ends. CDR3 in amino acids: CASSFHQGSAEQYF. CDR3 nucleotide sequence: TGTGCCAGCAGCTTCCACCAGGGGTCCGCCGAGCAGTACTTC.

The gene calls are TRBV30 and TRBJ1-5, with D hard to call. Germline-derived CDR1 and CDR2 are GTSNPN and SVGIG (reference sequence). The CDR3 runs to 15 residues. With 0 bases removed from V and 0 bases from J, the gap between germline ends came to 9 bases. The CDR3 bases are TGTGCCTGGAGTGTAACCGGGTATAGCAATCAGCCCCAGCATTTT. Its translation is CAWSVTGYSNQPQHF. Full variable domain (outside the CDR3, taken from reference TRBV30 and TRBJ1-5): SQTIHQWPATLVQPVGSPLSLECTVEGTSNPNLYWYRQAAGRGLQLLFYSVGIGQISSEVPQNLSASRPQDRQFILSSKKLLLSDSGFYLCAWSVTGYSNQPQHFGDGTRLSIL.

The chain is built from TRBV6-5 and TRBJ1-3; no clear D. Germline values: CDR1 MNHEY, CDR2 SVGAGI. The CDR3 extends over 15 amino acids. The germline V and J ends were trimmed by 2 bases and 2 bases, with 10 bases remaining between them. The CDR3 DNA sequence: TGTGCCAGCAGTTACGCGGCGCCAGCTGGAAACACCATATATTTT. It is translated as CASSYAAPAGNTIYF.

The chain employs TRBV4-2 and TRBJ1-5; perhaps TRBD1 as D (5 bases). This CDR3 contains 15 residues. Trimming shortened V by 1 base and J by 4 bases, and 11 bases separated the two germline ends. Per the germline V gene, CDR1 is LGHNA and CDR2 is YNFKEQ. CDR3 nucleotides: TGTGCCAGCAGCCAAGTGTCAGGACAAAATCAGCCCCAGCATTTT. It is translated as CASSQVSGQNQPQHF.

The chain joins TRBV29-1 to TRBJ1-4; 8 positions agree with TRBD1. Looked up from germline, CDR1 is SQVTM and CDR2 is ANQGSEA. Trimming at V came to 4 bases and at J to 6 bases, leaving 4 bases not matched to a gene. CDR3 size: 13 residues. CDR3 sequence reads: CSVGQGADEKLFF. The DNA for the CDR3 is TGCAGCGTTGGTCAGGGGGCGGATGAAAAACTGTTTTTT.

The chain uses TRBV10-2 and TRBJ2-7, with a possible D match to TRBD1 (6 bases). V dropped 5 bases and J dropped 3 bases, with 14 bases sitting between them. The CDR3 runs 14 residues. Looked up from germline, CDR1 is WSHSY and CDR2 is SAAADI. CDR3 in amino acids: CASSLTGPGYEQYF. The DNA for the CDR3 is TGCGCCAGCAGTCTTACAGGGCCCGGCTACGAGCAGTACTTC.

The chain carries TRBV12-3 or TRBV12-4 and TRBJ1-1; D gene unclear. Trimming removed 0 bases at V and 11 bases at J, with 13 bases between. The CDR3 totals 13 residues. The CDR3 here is CASSLALWGEAFF. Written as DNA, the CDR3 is TGTGCCAGCAGTTTAGCGCTTTGGGGAGAGGCTTTCTTT.

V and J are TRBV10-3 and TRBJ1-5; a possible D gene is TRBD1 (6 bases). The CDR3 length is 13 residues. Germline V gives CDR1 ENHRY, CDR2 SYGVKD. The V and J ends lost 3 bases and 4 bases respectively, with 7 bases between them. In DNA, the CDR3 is TGTGCCATCAGTGACAGGGGTAATCAGCCCCAGCATTTT. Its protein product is CAISDRGNQPQHF.

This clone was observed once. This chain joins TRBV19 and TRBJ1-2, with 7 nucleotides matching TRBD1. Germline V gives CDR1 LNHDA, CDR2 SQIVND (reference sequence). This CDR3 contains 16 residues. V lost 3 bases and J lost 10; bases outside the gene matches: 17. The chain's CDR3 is CASSIGQDLGVRDYTF. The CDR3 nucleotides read TGTGCCAGTAGTATCGGACAGGATTTGGGAGTTCGTGACTACACCTTC.

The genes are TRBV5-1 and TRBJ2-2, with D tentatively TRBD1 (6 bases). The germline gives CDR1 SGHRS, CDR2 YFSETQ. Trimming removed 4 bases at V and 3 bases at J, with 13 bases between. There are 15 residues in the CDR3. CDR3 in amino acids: CASSQITGYTGELFF. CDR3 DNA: TGCGCCAGCAGCCAAATAACAGGGTACACCGGGGAGCTGTTTTTT.

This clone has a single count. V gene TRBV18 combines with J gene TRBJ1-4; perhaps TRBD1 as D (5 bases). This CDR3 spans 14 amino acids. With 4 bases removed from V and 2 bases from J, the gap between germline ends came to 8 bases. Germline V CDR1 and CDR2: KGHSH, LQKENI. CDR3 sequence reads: CASSQQATNEKLFF. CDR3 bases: TGTGCCAGCTCACAACAGGCCACTAATGAAAAACTGTTTTTT.

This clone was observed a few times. The chain's CDR3 is CASGYRVSNTEAFF. CDR3 coding DNA: TGTGCTAGTGGTTACAGGGTCTCGAACACTGAAGCTTTCTTT. The rearrangement joins TRBV12-5 to TRBJ1-1; D possibly corresponds to TRBD1 (6 bases). The germline V gene encodes CDR1 LGHNT and CDR2 FRNRAP. Trimming shortened V by 4 bases and J by 1 base, and 10 bases separated the two germline ends. The CDR3 loop spans 14 amino acids.

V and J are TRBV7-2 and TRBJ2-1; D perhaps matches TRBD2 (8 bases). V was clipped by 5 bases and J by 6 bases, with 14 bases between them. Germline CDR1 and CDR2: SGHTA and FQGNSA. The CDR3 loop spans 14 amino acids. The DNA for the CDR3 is TGTGCCAGCAGCCCAGGGGGGACTAGCAATGAGCAGTTCTTC. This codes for CASSPGGTSNEQFF.

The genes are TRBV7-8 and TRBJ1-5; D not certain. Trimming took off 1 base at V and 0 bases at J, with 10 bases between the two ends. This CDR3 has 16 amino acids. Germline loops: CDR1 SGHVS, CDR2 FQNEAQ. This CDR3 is CASSLDGRYSNQPQHF. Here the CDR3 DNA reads TGTGCCAGCAGCTTAGATGGGAGATATAGCAATCAGCCCCAGCATTTT.